This passage covers 25 T cell receptor beta chains from one sample sequenced in a study of technical replicates of blood from several donors. Method: immunoSEQ multiplex PCR; TCRdb's copy keeps in-frame clones and lacks some. The sample shows roughly 92,000 clones, 85% to 95% of them seen only once. The sequenced sample consisted of T cells isolated from PBMCs. The receptors stem from a human donor in good health.

The genes are TRBV2 and TRBJ1-1; no definite D call. Trimming cost V 3 bases and J 5 bases, with 4 bases left between them. Germline CDR1 and CDR2: SNHLY and FYNNEI. This CDR3 is 11 amino acids long. For the CDR3, the DNA is TGTGCCAGCAGTGACCAGACTGAAGCTTTCTTT. Translated, it gives CASSDQTEAFF.

This clone was seen a handful of times. V usage is TRBV18 and J usage is TRBJ1-5; D remains ambiguous. Germline V gives CDR1 KGHSH, CDR2 LQKENI. Between the trimmed V and J ends, which lost 3 bases and 6 bases, there was a span of 9 bases. The CDR3 is 13 amino acids. The CDR3 loop reads CASSPGAGQPQHF. The DNA of the CDR3 is TGTGCCAGCTCACCCGGCGCGGGTCAGCCCCAGCATTTT. The whole variable domain, filled in from reference TRBV18 and TRBJ1-5, reads NAGVMQNPRHLVRRRGQEARLRCSPMKGHSHVYWYRQLPEEGLKFMVYLQKENIIDESGMPKERFSAEFPKEGPSILRIQQVVRGDSAAYFCASSPGAGQPQHFGDGTRLSIL.

This rearrangement joins TRBV7-2 to TRBJ1-1; D is undetermined. The V end was cut by 0 bases, the J end by 10 bases, with 9 bases between. CDR3 length equals 12 residues. CDR1 is SGHTA and CDR2 is FQGNSA in the germline V gene. This chain's CDR3 is CASSLARVVAFF. The CDR3 DNA reads as TGTGCCAGCAGCTTAGCCCGGGTAGTAGCTTTCTTT.

The rearrangement joins TRBV27 to TRBJ2-3; possibly TRBD2 for D (6 bases). Looked up from germline, CDR1 is MNHEY and CDR2 is SMNVEV (reference sequence). The CDR3 contains 14 residues. The germline V and J ends were trimmed by 2 bases and 4 bases, with 10 bases remaining between them. As DNA, the CDR3 is TGTGCCAGCAGTTTAATCGGGAGCGCAGATACGCAGTATTTT. Amino acid sequence: CASSLIGSADTQYF.

The rearrangement joins TRBV5-1 to TRBJ2-3, with 9 positions matching TRBD2. V was clipped by 3 bases and J by 2 bases; unmatched bases: 7. Germline CDR1 is SGHRS and CDR2 is YFSETQ. The CDR3 spans 16 residues. The CDR3 loop is CASSYVGTSFTDTQYF. The DNA for the CDR3 is TGCGCCAGCAGCTATGTCGGGACTAGCTTCACAGATACGCAGTATTTT.

This sequence joins TRBV5-4 and TRBJ1-2, with TRBD1 matching 8 bases. Germline trimming cut 4 bases from V and 4 bases from J; bases unmatched to any gene: 12. Germline V lookup: CDR1 SGHNT, CDR2 YYREEE (reference sequence). This CDR3 contains 16 residues. CDR3 sequence reads: CASSDGGTGGIYGYTF. As DNA, the CDR3 is TGTGCCAGCAGCGACGGGGGGACAGGCGGGATCTATGGCTACACCTTC.

The rearrangement uses TRBV29-1 and TRBJ2-1; weak D call: TRBD1 (5 bases). The ends were cut back, 4 bases at V and 7 bases at J, with 17 bases in the middle. The CDR3 runs to 14 residues. CDR1 is SQVTM, CDR2 ANQGSEA, per germline. The chain's CDR3 is CSVAGPPKENEQFF. The CDR3 coding sequence is TGCAGCGTTGCAGGGCCCCCCAAGGAGAATGAGCAGTTCTTC.

The rearrangement joins TRBV9 to TRBJ2-2; tentative D call: TRBD1 (6 bases). V was pared by 4 bases and J by 7 bases, with 14 bases between. Germline V gene data show CDR1 as SGDLS and CDR2 as YYNGEE. This CDR3 comprises 14 residues. The CDR3, as DNA: TGTGCCAGCAGCCCCATGACAGGCGGCGGGGAGCTGTTTTTT. The encoded protein is CASSPMTGGGELFF.

The CDR3 DNA follows: TGTGCCAGCAGCTACCGACAGGATCTAAACACTGAAGCTTTCTTT. Protein product: CASSYRQDLNTEAFF. This chain links TRBV7-9 with TRBJ1-1; the D gene is possibly TRBD1 (6 bases). The V and J ends lost 4 bases and 2 bases respectively, with 14 bases between them. Germline CDR1 reads SEHNR; CDR2 reads FQNEAQ (reference sequence). The CDR3 length is 15 residues.

The V and J genes are TRBV7-2 and TRBJ2-7; TRBD1 is a possible D gene (5 bases). Between the trimmed V and J ends, which lost 4 bases and 3 bases, there was a span of 13 bases. Germline V lookup: CDR1 SGHTA, CDR2 FQGNSA. CDR3 length: 14 residues. The DNA for the CDR3 is TGTGCCAGCAGCTCGACAGTCCCGGTCTACGAGCAGTACTTC. Residues: CASSSTVPVYEQYF.

The V call is TRBV29-1, the J call TRBJ2-1; TRBD1 is a possible D gene (5 bases). Germline lookup yields CDR1 SQVTM and CDR2 ANQGSEA. The CDR3 consists of 12 residues. Trimming removed 7 bases at V and 8 bases at J, with 15 bases between. This chain's CDR3 is CSAAARVDEQFF. The CDR3 coding sequence is TGCAGCGCAGCAGCCAGGGTGGATGAGCAGTTCTTC.

This chain links TRBV7-8 with TRBJ2-1; D gene unclear. The CDR3 totals 16 residues. Trimming stripped 2 bases from V and 0 bases from J, with 11 bases between. CDR1 is SGHVS and CDR2 is FQNEAQ in the germline V gene. The chain's CDR3 is CASSLSAGFSYNEQFF. CDR3 nucleotide sequence: TGTGCCAGCAGCTTATCTGCAGGCTTCTCCTACAATGAGCAGTTCTTC.

The genes are TRBV25-1 and TRBJ2-1; D is possibly TRBD2 (6 bases). The germline gives CDR1 MGHDK, CDR2 SYGVNS. The V end lost 7 bases, the J end lost 13 bases, and 17 bases lay between the germline ends. The CDR3 is made up of 12 amino acids. The CDR3 spells CASTNLGTSQFF. In DNA form, the CDR3 reads TGTGCCAGCACGAACCTCGGGACTTCTCAGTTCTTC.

The chain combines TRBV11-2 with TRBJ1-4; D not certain. Trimming removed 4 bases at V and 4 bases at J, with 13 bases between. The germline gives CDR1 SGHAT, CDR2 FQNNGV. CDR3 size: 15 residues. The CDR3 DNA is TGTGCCAGCAGCTCTCGGACTCTCCTTAATGAAAAACTGTTTTTT. Translating it yields CASSSRTLLNEKLFF.

The rearrangement links TRBV11-3 to TRBJ2-2; 9 bases fit TRBD2. The CDR3 runs 15 residues. Germline lookup yields CDR1 SGHNT and CDR2 YENEEA. V shed 2 bases and J 4 bases; nucleotides not matched to a gene: 2. CDR3 loop: CASSLMTSGTGELFF. The DNA for the CDR3 is TGTGCCAGCAGCTTAATGACTAGCGGCACCGGGGAGCTGTTTTTT.

The gene calls are TRBV2 and TRBJ2-7; D not certain. Per the germline V gene, CDR1 is SNHLY and CDR2 is FYNNEI. The CDR3 has 14 residues. The V end lost 3 bases, the J end lost 2 bases, and 11 bases lay between the germline ends. The CDR3 DNA follows: TGTGCCAGCAGTGAGCGTCAGGAAGCCTACGAGCAGTACTTC. Protein: CASSERQEAYEQYF.

The chain uses TRBV2 and TRBJ2-1; 8 nucleotides line up with TRBD1. J lost 8 bases, V lost 8 bases, and 8 bases had no gene match. CDR1 and CDR2 from the germline V gene are SNHLY and FYNNEI. This CDR3 is 13 amino acids long. CDR3 region: CASSWTGKDEQFF. The CDR3 region has the DNA TGTGCCAGCTCCTGGACAGGGAAAGATGAGCAGTTCTTC.

The chain has TRBV4-1 and TRBJ2-7; 7 bases align to TRBD2. This CDR3 region has 14 residues. V lost 3 bases to trimming and J lost 3 bases; unmatched junction nucleotides: 5. CDR1 and CDR2 (germline): MGHRA, YSYEKL. The CDR3 loop is CASSQATSVYEQYF. Written as DNA, the CDR3 is TGCGCCAGCAGCCAGGCCACTAGCGTCTACGAGCAGTACTTC.

The chain has TRBV4-2 and TRBJ2-3, with 7 nucleotides matching TRBD2. Unmatched junction bases numbered 10, after V lost 1 base and J lost 0 bases. The CDR3 runs to 18 residues. Germline values: CDR1 LGHNA, CDR2 YNFKEQ. In DNA, the CDR3 is TGTGCCAGCAGCCAAGCCTATCATCGGGAGGAGAGCACAGATACGCAGTATTTT. It codes for CASSQAYHREESTDTQYF.

J is TRBJ2-2 and V is TRBV9, with D perhaps matching TRBD1 (6 bases). Germline V gene sequence: CDR1 SGDLS, CDR2 YYNGEE. Trimming removed 4 bases at V and 7 bases at J, with 17 bases between. The CDR3 runs to 15 residues. CDR3 in DNA: TGTGCCAGCAGCAACCGATGGGGGCCGGACGGGGAGCTGTTTTTT. Encoded protein: CASSNRWGPDGELFF.

As concerns this clone: This specimen includes other DNA sequences encoding the same CDR3. The chain employs TRBV11-2 and TRBJ1-5; unclear D gene. Germline CDR1 reads SGHAT; CDR2 reads FQNNGV. This CDR3 has 13 amino acids. V lost 5 bases and J lost 6, with 11 bases in between. The CDR3 loop reads CASSPGGSQPQHF. The CDR3 DNA follows: TGTGCCAGCAGCCCAGGTGGGAGTCAGCCCCAGCATTTT.

The chain has TRBV5-6 and TRBJ2-2, with D uncertain. This CDR3 is 13 amino acids long. CDR1 and CDR2 from the germline V gene are SGHDT and YYEEEE. V gave up 2 bases and J gave up 8 bases, with 10 bases separating them. In DNA form, the CDR3 reads TGTGCCAGCAGCTTTGGGCTACCGGGGGAGCTGTTTTTT. As protein: CASSFGLPGELFF.

The rearrangement uses TRBV5-5 and TRBJ2-1, with 9 positions matching TRBD1. This CDR3 has 15 amino acids. Germline CDR1 is SGHKS and CDR2 is YYEKEE (reference sequence). The ends lost 4 bases at V and 3 bases at J; junction bases unmatched: 5. The CDR3 here is CASSSVTGGYNEQFF. The CDR3 coding sequence is TGTGCCAGCAGCAGCGTGACAGGGGGCTACAATGAGCAGTTCTTC.

The J gene is TRBJ1-1, the V gene TRBV15, with D possibly matching TRBD1 (5 bases). The CDR3 extends over 12 amino acids. V lost 0 bases, J lost 6 bases, and 5 bases lay in between. The V gene's germline CDR1 is LNHNV and CDR2 YYDKDF (reference sequence). CDR3 loop: CATSREGPEAFF. CDR3 bases: TGTGCCACCAGCAGAGAGGGGCCTGAAGCTTTCTTT.

CDR3 bases: TGTGCCAGCAGGACTAGCGGGAGTAGGACAGATACGCAGTATTTT. Its protein is CASRTSGSRTDTQYF. The chain has TRBV28 and TRBJ2-3, with 12 bases that match TRBD2. CDR1 and CDR2 from the germline V gene are MDHEN and SYDVKM. J gave up 3 bases and V 6 bases, and 4 bases lay outside the gene matches. This CDR3 has 15 residues.